Following are 3 T cell receptor beta chains from one sample sequenced in a study of Graves' ophthalmopathy and Graves' hyperthyroidism. CDR3 regions of TCR beta were amplified from RNA transcripts. The first-round RT-PCR employed HTBI primers together with the Qiagen OneStep RT-PCR kit. A multiplex PCR was then performed as the second round. TCRdb used MiXCR to reprocess the multiplex PCR reads, holding one entry per CDR3 protein. The repertoire holds 150,000 or so distinct CDR3 sequences, with more than 30% as singletons. Sequenced sample: peripheral blood. These receptors all come from a middle-aged woman with Graves' ophthalmopathy.

This clonotype was seen repeatedly, ten times or more. V usage is TRBV12-3 or TRBV12-4 and J usage is TRBJ2-5; TRBD2 is a possible D gene (6 bases). Trimming took 5 bases from V and 4 from J, leaving 14 bases between them. The CDR3 is 14 residues long. In DNA form, the CDR3 reads TGTGCCAGCAGTCGGGACGGGCGGGGAGAGACCCAGTACTTC. This translates into CASSRDGRGETQYF.

Many counts were recorded for this clonotype. This sequence joins TRBV6-5 and TRBJ2-4, with D perhaps TRBD1 (5 bases). V was pared by 0 bases and J by 0 bases, with 6 bases between. The CDR3 covers 15 residues. From germline, CDR1 is MNHEY and CDR2 SVGAGI. The CDR3 bases are TGTGCCAGCAGTTACTCAAGGGGAGCCAAAAACATTCAGTACTTC. It translates to CASSYSRGAKNIQYF.

The table lists this clonotype with many counts. The gene calls are TRBV11-3 and TRBJ1-2; TRBD1 agrees at 9 bases. The CDR3 sequence is 15 residues long. Germline values: CDR1 SGHNT, CDR2 YENEEA. Trimming cost V 5 bases and J 6 bases; bases outside gene matches: 10. This chain's CDR3 is CASSTAFTGGHGYTF. DNA of the CDR3: TGTGCCAGCAGCACGGCCTTTACAGGGGGCCATGGCTACACCTTC.